The sequence of this TCR beta chain was determined in a study of blood T cell repertoires in COVID-19. Across the whole study: PBMCs, B-cell-depleted T cells, or T cells were the source of the cDNA or gDNA that made up the material.

The CDR3 contains 18 residues. Germline CDR1 and CDR2: SGHNT and YYREEE (reference sequence). With 1 base removed from V and 2 bases from J, the gap between germline ends came to 20 bases. Assay used: immunoSEQ multiplex PCR; TCRdb lists only in-frame clones, some missing. The table records hundreds of thousands of clones, about 91% of them present only once. Specimen: peripheral blood. The sequence came from a woman under 40 with COVID-19, enrolled during active disease. The genes are TRBV5-4 and TRBJ2-3, with D possibly matching TRBD2 (5 bases). The CDR3 spells CASSLLSLIGVPTDTQYF. Here the CDR3 DNA reads TGTGCCAGCAGCTTGCTTTCCTTAATCGGGGTCCCCACAGATACGCAGTATTTT. The full variable domain, completed using reference TRBV5-4 and TRBJ2-3, is ETGVTQSPTHLIKTRGQQVTLRCSSQSGHNTVSWYQQALGQGPQFIFQYYREEENGRGNFPPRFSGLQFPNYSSELNVNALELDDSALYLCASSLLSLIGVPTDTQYFGPGTRLTVL.